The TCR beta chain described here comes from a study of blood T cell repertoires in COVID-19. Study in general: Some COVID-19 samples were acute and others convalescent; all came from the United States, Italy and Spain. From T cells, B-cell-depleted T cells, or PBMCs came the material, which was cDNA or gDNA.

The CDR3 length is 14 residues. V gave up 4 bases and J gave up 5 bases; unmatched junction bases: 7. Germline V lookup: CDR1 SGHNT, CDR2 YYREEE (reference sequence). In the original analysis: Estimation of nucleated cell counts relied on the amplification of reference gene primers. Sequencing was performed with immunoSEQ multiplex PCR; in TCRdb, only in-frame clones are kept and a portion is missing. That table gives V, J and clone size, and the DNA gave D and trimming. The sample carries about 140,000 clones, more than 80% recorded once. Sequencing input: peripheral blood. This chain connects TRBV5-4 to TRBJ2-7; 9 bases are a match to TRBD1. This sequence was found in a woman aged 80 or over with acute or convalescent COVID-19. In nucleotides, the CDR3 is TGTGCCAGCAGCCGCCGGGACAGGGTCGACGAGCAGTACTTC. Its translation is CASSRRDRVDEQYF.